This T cell receptor beta chain comes out of a study of T cell responses to AZD1222 COVID-19 vaccine. Across the whole study: Second-dose groups at about 4 or about 12 weeks were pooled.

Germline V lookup: CDR1 LNHDA, CDR2 SQIVND (reference sequence). V dropped 0 bases and J dropped 7 bases, with 21 bases sitting between them. This CDR3 comprises 17 residues. Notes on the study in general: Nearly half of the spike-specific TCRs reportedly recognize variant regions that carry no mutations. A mostly white British donor set with more females was recruited, and clonal diversity was possibly underestimated. No day 14 peak samples; only post-peak repertoires were characterized.

Generated by immunoSEQ multiplex PCR, the TCRdb table keeps only in-frame clones and is missing some. The sample lists roughly 170,000 clones, about 91% occurring once. This clone was detected a few times. What it recognizes is unknown. Material: peripheral blood, obtained on day 0 of AZD1222 vaccination. The gene calls are TRBV19 and TRBJ1-1; TRBD1 might be the D (5 bases). The clonotype was recovered from an adult in good health. DNA for the CDR3: TGTGCCAGTAGTATAGATCGCCAGGGTGGCGCGTCAGGTGAAGCTTTCTTT. Encoded protein: CASSIDRQGGASGEAFF.